The rows below give T cell receptor beta chains drawn from one sample of a study of shared clonotypes between healthy human individuals. The protocol was immunoSEQ multiplex PCR, while the TCRdb copy is restricted to in-frame clones and leaves out a portion. The sample lists around 1 million clones, 60% to 85% seen once, with about 1.5% in the top ten. Sequences were obtained from memory CD4+ T cells sorted from blood. These receptors were obtained from a man aged 18 to 29 in good health. Each CDR3 is given with its conserved first and last residue. The D gene is left open where the match is weak. The size entry is marked missing in some rows and otherwise reads once, few, many or a size class.

d_gene | j_gene | abundance | v_gene | CDR3nt | CDR3aa
. | TRBJ2-1 | . | TRBV4-3 | TGCGCCAGCAGCCAAGAGGGTAGGAGTGAGCAGTTCTTC | CASSQEGRSEQFF
. | TRBJ2-7 | . | TRBV6-6 | TGTGCCACCAGCACAGGGTACGAGCAGTACTTC | CATSTGYEQYF
. | TRBJ2-3 | . | TRBV7-9 | TGTGCCAGCAGCTTAGGGTCCACCCCCACAGATACGCAGTATTTT | CASSLGSTPTDTQYF
TRBD2 | TRBJ2-2 | few | TRBV11-2 | TGTGCCAGCAGCCCCGGGACTAGCGTCACCGGGGAGCTGTTTTTT | CASSPGTSVTGELFF
. | TRBJ1-6 | . | TRBV5-6 | TGTGCCAGCAGCCGAGAGTGGGTACAAGGGAGTAATTCACCCCTCCACTTT | CASSREWVQGSNSPLHF
. | TRBJ2-7 | . | TRBV25-1 | TGTGCCAGCAGTGATTTGGGCTACGAGCAGTACTTC | CASSDLGYEQYF
TRBD2 | TRBJ2-1 | . | TRBV6-1 | TGTGCCAGCACGCGGGGGTCGGTGAACAATGAGCAGTTCTTC | CASTRGSVNNEQFF
. | TRBJ1-5 | few | TRBV2 | TGTGCCAGCAGTCCAGAAGATCAGCCCCAGCATTTT | CASSPEDQPQHF
TRBD2 | TRBJ2-3 | few | TRBV18 | TGTGCCAGCTTGACTAGCGGGAGCCCCCAGTATTTT | CASLTSGSPQYF
. | TRBJ1-5 | . | TRBV28 | TGTGCCAGCAGCCGACTAGGGGGTTCAAGTCAGCCCCAGCATTTT | CASSRLGGSSQPQHF
TRBD1 | TRBJ1-1 | . | TRBV25-1 | TGTGCCAGCAGTGCATTACCGGGGACAGGTGGGGACACTGAAGCTTTCTTT | CASSALPGTGGDTEAFF
. | TRBJ1-1 | . | TRBV30 | TGTGCCTGGAGTGATAAAATAAACACTGAAGCTTTCTTT | CAWSDKINTEAFF
TRBD1 | TRBJ1-1 | few | TRBV2 | TGTGCCAGGGACAGGGGAAGCACTGAAGCTTTCTTT | CARDRGSTEAFF
TRBD2 | TRBJ2-7 | . | TRBV18 | TGTGCCAGCTCACCCAGTGCCGGGAGGGCTTACGAGCAGTACTTC | CASSPSAGRAYEQYF
TRBD1 | TRBJ1-3 | many | TRBV9 | TGTGCCAGCAGCGGCGACAGGGGGCTCGGAAACACCATATATTTT | CASSGDRGLGNTIYF
. | TRBJ1-4 | many | TRBV7-9 | TGTGCCAGCAGCGTGGACACAAGCAACGGGAAACTGTTTTTT | CASSVDTSNGKLFF
TRBD2 | TRBJ2-3 | . | TRBV5-6 | TGTGCCAGCAGCGCTGCCGGGCTAGCGGGGGTGGCAGATACGCAGTATTTT | CASSAAGLAGVADTQYF
. | TRBJ1-3 | few | TRBV28 | TGTGCCAGCAGCGCTAGGGGGGGCTCTGGAAACACCATATATTTT | CASSARGGSGNTIYF
. | TRBJ1-5 | . | TRBV9 | TGTGCCAGCAGCGTAGGAGTGGGCGGCAATCAGCCCCAGCATTTT | CASSVGVGGNQPQHF
. | TRBJ1-1 | . | TRBV10-1 | TGCGCCACTCCTCCAACGCTTGTAGTATCAGGGGAATGGTGGACTGAAGCTTTCTTT | CATPPTLVVSGEWWTEAFF
TRBD2 | TRBJ2-5 | . | TRBV5-1 | TGCGCCAGCAGCTTGGGAGGTGCTAGCGGAAACCAAGAGACCCAGTACTTC | CASSLGGASGNQETQYF
TRBD2 | TRBJ2-5 | . | TRBV5-4 | TGTGCCAGCAGCTTGAAGTTACTAGCGGGGGGCCAGGAGACCCAGTACTTC | CASSLKLLAGGQETQYF
TRBD1 | TRBJ1-1 | many | TRBV7-3 | TGTGCCAGCAGCTTAAGACAGGGGACTGAAGCTTTCTTT | CASSLRQGTEAFF
. | TRBJ1-2 | . | TRBV19 | TGTGCCAGTAGTAGAAGACAGAAGAACTATGGCTACACCTTC | CASSRRQKNYGYTF
. | TRBJ1-1 | . | TRBV29-1 | TGCAGCGTTAAGCGCACCACTACTGAAGCTTTCTTT | CSVKRTTTEAFF
TRBD1 | TRBJ1-1 | . | TRBV7-9 | TGTGCCAGCAGCTCGGACAGGGGGACTGAAGCTTTCTTT | CASSSDRGTEAFF
TRBD2 | TRBJ2-1 | once | TRBV9 | TGTGCCAGCAGCCCCGGCTCTAGACTAGCGCCCTACAATGAGCAGTTCTTC | CASSPGSRLAPYNEQFF
TRBD1 | TRBJ1-2 | . | TRBV5-6 | TGTGCCAGCAGCTTGGGACAGGGACCCTATGGCTACACCTTC | CASSLGQGPYGYTF
. | TRBJ1-5 | . | TRBV4-1 | TGCGCCAGCAGCCGTACGCGTAGCAATCAGCCCCAGCATTTT | CASSRTRSNQPQHF
. | TRBJ2-3 | . | TRBV7-2 | TGTGCCAGCAGCAAAGATCGGGGGAGCACAGATACGCAGTATTTT | CASSKDRGSTDTQYF
. | TRBJ2-7 | once | TRBV29-1 | TGCAGCGCCCGGGCGGGGCTCTACGAGCAGTACTTC | CSARAGLYEQYF
TRBD1 | TRBJ2-6 | . | TRBV4-1 | TGCGCCAGCAGCCACAACCTTCAGGGGGCGGGCTCTGGGGCCAACGTCCTGACTTTC | CASSHNLQGAGSGANVLTF
TRBD1 | TRBJ1-2 | . | TRBV7-6 | TGTGCCAGCAGCCAGGGGGGACAGGGGGTTGATGGCTACACCTTC | CASSQGGQGVDGYTF
. | TRBJ1-5 | . | TRBV2 | TGTGCCAGCAGTTCCAGCAAATCCCTTAGCAATCAGCCCCAGCATTTT | CASSSSKSLSNQPQHF
. | TRBJ2-1 | . | TRBV6-1 | TGTGCCAGCAGTGAAGCGAGCGTCCCCTACAATGAGCAGTTCTTC | CASSEASVPYNEQFF
. | TRBJ2-6 | . | TRBV14 | TGTGCCAGCAGCCACTCGGGGACTGGGGCCAACGTCCTGACTTTC | CASSHSGTGANVLTF
. | TRBJ1-2 | . | TRBV18 | TGTGCCAGCTCACCACCGAACTACAACTATGGCTACACCTTC | CASSPPNYNYGYTF
TRBD2 | TRBJ2-3 | . | TRBV7-2 | TGTGCCAGCAGCTTAACTCTAGCGGGGGGGCATAGAGATACGCAGTATTTT | CASSLTLAGGHRDTQYF
TRBD2 | TRBJ2-2 | many | TRBV7-9 | TGTGCCAGCAGCTGGACTAGCGGAAACACCGGGGAGCTGTTTTTT | CASSWTSGNTGELFF
. | TRBJ2-6 | . | TRBV28 | TGTGCCAGCAGTTACCCACTCAGGGATGGGGCCAACGTCCTGACTTTC | CASSYPLRDGANVLTF
. | TRBJ2-7 | . | TRBV11-2 | TGTGCCAGCAGCTTATACGGGGAGTCCAGGCAGTACTTC | CASSLYGESRQYF
. | TRBJ2-5 | . | TRBV28 | TGTGCCAGCAGTCCACAGGAGGAGACCCAGTACTTC | CASSPQEETQYF
. | TRBJ2-1 | . | TRBV4-2 | TGTGCCAGCAGCCCCCCCCTTAGGTACAATGAGCAGTTCTTC | CASSPPLRYNEQFF
. | TRBJ1-2 | . | TRBV18 | TGTGCCAGCTCACCAATCGGTCAGGCTCCGAATCTTAACTATGGCTACACCTTC | CASSPIGQAPNLNYGYTF
. | TRBJ2-5 | few | TRBV2 | TGTGCCAGCAGTGTCAGACGCCTGTCAGGGGAGACCCAGTACTTC | CASSVRRLSGETQYF
. | TRBJ1-2 | . | TRBV6-1 | TGTGCCAGCAGTGAAGCGAGGAGGGGCGCCTATGGCTACACCTTC | CASSEARRGAYGYTF
. | TRBJ2-2 | few | TRBV6-5 | TGTGCCAGCAGTTGGACGGTGAACACCGGGGAGCTGTTTTTT | CASSWTVNTGELFF
TRBD2 | TRBJ2-2 | once | TRBV7-2 | TGTGCCAGCAGCCTCAGCGGGAGAAGGGAGCTGTTTTTT | CASSLSGRRELFF
TRBD2 | TRBJ2-7 | . | TRBV7-6 | TGTGCCAGCAGCTTACTGCTAGCGGGAGGCGAGCAGTACTTC | CASSLLLAGGEQYF
TRBD2 | TRBJ2-2 | . | TRBV4-1 | TGCGCCAGCAGCCAAGATGCGACTAGCGGGGGCCGGAACACCGGGGAGCTGTTTTTT | CASSQDATSGGRNTGELFF
TRBD1 | TRBJ1-6 | . | TRBV7-9 | TGTGCCAGCAGCTTAGGACAGGGAGGCTCACCCCTCCACTTT | CASSLGQGGSPLHF
. | TRBJ1-4 | few | TRBV30 | TGTGCCTGGAGTGGCAGTCCTTTAAATGAAAAACTGTTTTTT | CAWSGSPLNEKLFF
. | TRBJ1-4 | . | TRBV5-6 | TGTGCCAGCAGCTTAAGGACGGGTGCCGGAAAACTGTTTTTT | CASSLRTGAGKLFF
. | TRBJ1-5 | . | TRBV30 | TGTGCCTGGAGTTCCCAGGGGAATCAGCCCCAGCATTTT | CAWSSQGNQPQHF
TRBD1 | TRBJ1-5 | . | TRBV6-1 | TGTGCCAGCTCCTATACGACAGGGGATAACCAGCCCCAGCATTTT | CASSYTTGDNQPQHF